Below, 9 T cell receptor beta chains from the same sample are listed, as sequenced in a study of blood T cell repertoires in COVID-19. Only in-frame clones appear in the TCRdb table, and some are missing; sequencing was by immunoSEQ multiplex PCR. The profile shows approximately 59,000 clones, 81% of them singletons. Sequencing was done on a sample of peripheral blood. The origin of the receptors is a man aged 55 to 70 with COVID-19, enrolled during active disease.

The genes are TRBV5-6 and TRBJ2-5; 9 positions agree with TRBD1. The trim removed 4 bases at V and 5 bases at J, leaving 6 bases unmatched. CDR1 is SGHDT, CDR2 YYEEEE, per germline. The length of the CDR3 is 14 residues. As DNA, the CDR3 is TGTGCCAGCAGCGCTGGACAGGGGCCGGAGACCCAGTACTTC. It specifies CASSAGQGPETQYF.

Written as DNA, the CDR3 is TGTGCCAGCAGCTTTAATCAGGGCGGAGAGACCCAGTACTTC. This encodes CASSFNQGGETQYF. This chain links TRBV5-6 with TRBJ2-5; D is possibly TRBD1 (5 bases). Germline V lookup: CDR1 SGHDT, CDR2 YYEEEE. The V gene lost 2 bases and the J gene lost 4 bases, with 12 bases spanning the gap. The CDR3 length is 14 residues.

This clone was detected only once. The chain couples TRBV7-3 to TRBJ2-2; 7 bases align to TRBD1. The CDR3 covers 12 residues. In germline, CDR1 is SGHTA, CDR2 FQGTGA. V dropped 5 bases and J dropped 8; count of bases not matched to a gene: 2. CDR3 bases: TGTGCCAGCAGCCGGGACAGAGGGGAGCTGTTTTTT. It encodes CASSRDRGELFF.

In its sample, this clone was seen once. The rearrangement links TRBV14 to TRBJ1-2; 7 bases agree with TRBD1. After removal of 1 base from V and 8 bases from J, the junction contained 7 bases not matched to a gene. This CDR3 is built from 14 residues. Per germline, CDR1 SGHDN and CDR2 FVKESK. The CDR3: CASSQVVQGIGYTF. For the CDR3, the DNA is TGTGCCAGCAGCCAAGTTGTACAGGGGATCGGCTACACCTTC.

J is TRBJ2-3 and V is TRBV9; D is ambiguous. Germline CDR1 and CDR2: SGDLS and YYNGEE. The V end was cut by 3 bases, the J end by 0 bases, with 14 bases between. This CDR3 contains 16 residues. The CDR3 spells CASSEVVGLSTDTQYF. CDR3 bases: TGTGCCAGCAGCGAAGTCGTGGGCCTCAGCACAGATACGCAGTATTTT.

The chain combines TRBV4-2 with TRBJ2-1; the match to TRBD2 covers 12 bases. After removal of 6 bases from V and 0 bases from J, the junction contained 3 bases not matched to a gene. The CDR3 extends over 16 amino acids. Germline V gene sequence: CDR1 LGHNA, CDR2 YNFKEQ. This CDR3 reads CASRASGGGSYNEQFF. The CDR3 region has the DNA TGTGCCAGCAGGGCTAGCGGGGGGGGCTCCTACAATGAGCAGTTCTTC.

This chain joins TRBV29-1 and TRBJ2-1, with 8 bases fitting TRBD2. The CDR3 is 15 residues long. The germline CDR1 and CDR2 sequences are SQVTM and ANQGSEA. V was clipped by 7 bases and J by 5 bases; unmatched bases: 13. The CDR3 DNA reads TGCAGCGCCTCGAGGGGGAGCGGGGGAAACAATGAGCAGTTCTTC. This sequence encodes CSASRGSGGNNEQFF.

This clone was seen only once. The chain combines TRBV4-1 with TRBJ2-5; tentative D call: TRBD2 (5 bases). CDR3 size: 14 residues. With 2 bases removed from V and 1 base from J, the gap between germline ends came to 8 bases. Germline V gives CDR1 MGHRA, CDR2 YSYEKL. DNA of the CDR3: TGCGCCAGCAGCCAAAGGGAGTTCCAAGAGACCCAGTACTTC. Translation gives CASSQREFQETQYF.

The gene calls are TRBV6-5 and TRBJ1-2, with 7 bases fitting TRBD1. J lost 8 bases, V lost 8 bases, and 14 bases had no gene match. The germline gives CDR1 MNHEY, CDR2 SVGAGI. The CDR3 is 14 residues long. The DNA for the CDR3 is TGTGCCAGCGGCTCACAGGGGTCATATGACGGCTACACCTTC. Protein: CASGSQGSYDGYTF.